This T cell receptor beta chain was found in a study of OX40 agonist ivuxolimab in advanced cancers. Study overall: Previous treatment with anti-PD-1, anti-PD-L1 or anti-CTLA-4 therapy was allowed; approximately 40% had received some.

There are a few counts of this clone. Generated by immunoSEQ multiplex PCR, the TCRdb table keeps only in-frame clones and is missing some. The profile shows 65,000 to 95,000 clones, approximately 92% of them singletons. The CDR3 is made up of 15 amino acids. Germline trimming cut 6 bases from V and 3 bases from J; bases unmatched to any gene: 7. The germline CDR1 and CDR2 sequences are SEHNR and FQNEAQ (reference sequence). The source was CD4+ or CD8+ T cells sorted from blood, collected in a trial of the OX40 agonist ivuxolimab. The receptor's source is an adult with an advanced solid tumor such as melanoma, head and neck, liver or kidney cancer. The chain recombines TRBV7-9 with TRBJ2-2, with 7 bases identical to TRBD1. The CDR3 sequence is CASRPPGTDTGELFF. DNA of the CDR3: TGTGCCAGCAGACCCCCGGGGACAGACACCGGGGAGCTGTTTTTT.